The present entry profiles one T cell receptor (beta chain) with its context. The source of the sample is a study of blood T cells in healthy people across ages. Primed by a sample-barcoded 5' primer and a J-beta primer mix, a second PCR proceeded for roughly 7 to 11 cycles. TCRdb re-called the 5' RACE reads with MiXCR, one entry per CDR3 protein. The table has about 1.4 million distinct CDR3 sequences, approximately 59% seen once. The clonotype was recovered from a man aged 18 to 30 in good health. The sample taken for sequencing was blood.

The CDR3 spells CASSLTSGRGEQYF. As DNA, the CDR3 is TGTGCCAGTAGTTTGACTAGCGGGAGAGGCGAGCAGTACTTC. J is TRBJ2-5 and V is TRBV6-1; 12 positions agree with TRBD2. The tail of the sequence fits TRBJ2-7 better, so the J call may be wrong. The CDR3 has 14 amino acids. Germline CDR1 is MNHNS and CDR2 is SASEGT.